Reported below is one TCR beta chain. Two negative PCRs, clearance, or symptom resolution had been documented for recovered Cohort 3 donors. Methods used by the authors: Reference gene primer amplification gave nucleated cell count estimates. Produced via immunoSEQ multiplex PCR; TCRdb's table is partial and in-frame only. The D gene and trimming were derived from the DNA, and the V and J assignments and clone size from that table. The table has about 180,000 clones, roughly 88% seen once. The record originates from a study of blood T cell repertoires in COVID-19. For the study at large: Italy, Spain and the United States were the sources of the convalescent and acute COVID-19 samples. T cells, B-cell-depleted T cells, or PBMCs provided the cDNA or gDNA that served as material.

Trimming removed 0 bases at V and 1 base at J, with 7 bases between. This CDR3 region has 14 residues. Germline assignment: CDR1 SGHDT and CDR2 YYEEEE. The clonotype was recovered from a woman aged 18-29 years who had recovered from COVID-19. V usage is TRBV5-6 and J usage is TRBJ1-2; possible D gene TRBD1, 6 bases. Sequencing was carried out using PBMCs or T cells enriched from blood (not recorded which). The CDR3 DNA reads as TGTGCCAGCAGCTTGGAGGGGGATAACTATGGCTACACCTTC. Translating it yields CASSLEGDNYGYTF.